This T cell receptor beta chain was identified during a study of T-cell reconstitution after alpha-beta-depleted transplantation in children. As it was prepared, the TCRbeta library received unique molecular identifiers. TCRdb passed the PCR reads through MiXCR, listing each CDR3 protein once. Of hundreds of thousands of distinct CDR3 sequences listed, approximately 17% are singletons. Ten or more counts support this clonotype. With 7 bases removed from V and 2 bases from J, the gap between germline ends came to 14 bases. The CDR3 covers 14 residues. Germline CDR1 SGHTA, CDR2 FQGNSA. The receptor was derived from a human donor who donated a stem cell graft to a child with acute myeloid leukemia. Material: PBMCs from the stem cell graft donor, obtained from the stem cell graft. The chain joins TRBV7-2 to TRBJ1-2; TRBD1 might be the D (6 bases). CDR3 in amino acids: CASTSSGVNYGYTF. Written as DNA, the CDR3 is TGTGCCAGCACGTCCTCAGGGGTAAACTATGGCTACACCTTC.